These 5 T cell receptor beta chains came from one sample sequenced in a study of T cells in Graves' hyperthyroidism and ophthalmopathy. Authors of the study amplified TCR beta CDR3 regions from RNA transcripts. Initially, a first-round RT-PCR of the TCR CDR3 employed the HTBI primer set. TCRdb used MiXCR to reprocess the multiplex PCR reads, holding one entry per CDR3 protein. The sample has fewer than 450,000 distinct CDR3 sequences; around an eighth are singletons. Specimen: blood. Receptor source: a man aged 45-65 years with Graves' ophthalmopathy.

This clonotype occurred a few times. The chain employs TRBV12-3 or TRBV12-4 and TRBJ1-2; D is possibly TRBD1 (5 bases). The CDR3 runs 15 residues. V was shortened by 4 bases and J by 8 bases, with 20 bases between the two germline ends. The CDR3 loop reads CASSYEATQGGGYTF. The CDR3 nucleotides are TGTGCCAGCAGTTACGAGGCCACCCAGGGTGGGGGCTACACCTTC.

This clonotype was observed at least ten times. The V gene is TRBV20-1, the J gene TRBJ1-4, with 7 bases aligning to TRBD1. The ends lost 4 bases at V and 4 bases at J; junction bases unmatched: 6. This CDR3 has 14 residues. Germline CDR1 and CDR2: DFQATT and SNEGSKA (reference sequence). The CDR3 sequence is CSATRQGLNEKLFF. CDR3 nucleotide sequence: TGCAGTGCTACAAGACAGGGACTTAATGAAAAACTGTTTTTT.

This clonotype has a count of ten or more. In nucleotides, the CDR3 is TGTGCCAGCAGTGGTCTAGCGGGAGGAGGTGAGCAGTTCTTC. This sequence encodes CASSGLAGGGEQFF. The chain joins TRBV2 to TRBJ2-1; 11 bases agree with TRBD2. Per the germline V gene, CDR1 is SNHLY and CDR2 is FYNNEI. V was clipped by 4 bases and J by 9 bases; unmatched bases: 5. This CDR3 has 14 amino acids. The full variable domain, in which reference TRBV2 and TRBJ2-1 provide the parts outside the CDR3, is EPEVTQTPSHQVTQMGQEVILRCVPISNHLYFYWYRQILGQKVEFLVSFYNNEISEKSEIFDDQFSVERPDGSNFTLKIRSTKLEDSAMYFCASSGLAGGGEQFFGPGTRLTVL.

This clonotype was seen ten or more times. The V call is TRBV10-3, the J call TRBJ2-7, with TRBD1 matching 10 bases. With V trimmed by 6 bases and J by 1 base, 3 bases remained unmatched. Per the germline V gene, CDR1 is ENHRY and CDR2 is SYGVKD. The CDR3 loop spans 14 amino acids. CDR3 sequence: CAIRPGQGSYEQYF. The CDR3 DNA sequence: TGTGCCATCAGACCGGGACAGGGGTCCTACGAGCAGTACTTC.

This clonotype showed up many times. V is TRBV28 and J is TRBJ1-1; 7 positions agree with TRBD1. Germline CDR1 MDHEN, CDR2 SYDVKM. This CDR3 is 13 amino acids long. V was clipped by 7 bases and J by 6 bases; unmatched bases: 8. CDR3 protein: CASIRQGWPEAFF. The CDR3 nucleotides are TGTGCCAGCATCAGACAGGGTTGGCCTGAAGCTTTCTTT.